This T cell receptor (beta chain) comes out of a study of response to subunit inactivated influenza vaccine. Study results and caveats: Researchers suggested that each seasonal influenza vaccination recruits few new T cells.

MiXCR was run by TCRdb on the RT-PCR reads, yielding one entry per CDR3 protein. Found here are a few hundred thousand distinct CDR3 sequences, 14% of them singletons; the top ten hold around 10%. With respect to this clonotype: The antigen is undetermined.

The CDR3 has 15 amino acids. Trimming took 3 bases from V and 8 from J; bases not matched to a gene: 10. The V gene's germline CDR1 is DFQATT and CDR2 SNEGSKA (reference sequence). Here the sequenced sample was PBMCs from blood, taken 12 days after vaccination. This receptor was taken from a man between 45 and 60 years old who received an inactivated influenza vaccine. The rearrangement uses TRBV20-1 and TRBJ2-1, with 10 nucleotides matching TRBD2. CDR3 DNA sequence: TGCAGTGCTAGTAGGGCTAGCGGGAGTTCAGATGAGCAGTTCTTC. Translating gives CSASRASGSSDEQFF.